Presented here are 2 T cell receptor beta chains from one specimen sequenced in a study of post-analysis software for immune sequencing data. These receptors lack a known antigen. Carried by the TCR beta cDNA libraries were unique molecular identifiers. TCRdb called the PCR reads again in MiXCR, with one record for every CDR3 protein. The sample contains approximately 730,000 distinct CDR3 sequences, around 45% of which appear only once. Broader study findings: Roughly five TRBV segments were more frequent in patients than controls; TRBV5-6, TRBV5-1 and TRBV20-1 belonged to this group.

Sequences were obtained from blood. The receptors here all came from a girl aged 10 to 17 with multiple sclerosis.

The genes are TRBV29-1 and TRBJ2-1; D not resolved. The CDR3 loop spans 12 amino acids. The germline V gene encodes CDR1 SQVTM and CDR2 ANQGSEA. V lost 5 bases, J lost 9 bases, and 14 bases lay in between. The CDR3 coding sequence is TGCAGCGTTCCGCGGAAGTTGGGTGAGCAGTTCTTC. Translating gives CSVPRKLGEQFF.

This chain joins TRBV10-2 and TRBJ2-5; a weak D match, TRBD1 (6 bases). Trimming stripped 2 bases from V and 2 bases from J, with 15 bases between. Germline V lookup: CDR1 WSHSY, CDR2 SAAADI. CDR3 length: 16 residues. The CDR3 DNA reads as TGCGCCAGCAGTGAGAAGGGCAGGGGCCTTCAAGAGACCCAGTACTTC. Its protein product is CASSEKGRGLQETQYF.